This T cell receptor (beta chain) was observed in a study of T cells in Graves' hyperthyroidism and ophthalmopathy. On this clonotype: No antigen is known for it.

The V end lost 3 bases, the J end lost 7 bases, and 10 bases lay between the germline ends. The CDR3 spans 12 residues. RNA transcripts yielded amplified TCR beta CDR3 regions. HTBI primers were used for first-round RT-PCR of the TCR CDR3. MiXCR, applied by TCRdb to the multiplex PCR reads, yields one record per CDR3 protein. The data hold roughly 840,000 distinct CDR3 sequences, with around 38% observed a single time. Study-level results: Using 13 V-J features, a model discriminated ophthalmopathy from stable hyperthyroidism.

The V gene is TRBV12-3 or TRBV12-4, the J gene TRBJ2-7; perhaps TRBD2 as D (6 bases). The receptor comes from a man aged 18 to 35 with Graves' hyperthyroidism. Sequences were obtained from blood. The chain's CDR3 is CASSFPREEQYF. CDR3 sequence (DNA): TGTGCCAGCAGTTTCCCCCGGGAGGAGCAGTACTTC.